This T cell receptor beta chain was recovered during a study of blood T cell repertoires in COVID-19 (TCRdb year 2020). About the full investigation: Samples from collaborators originated in the United States, Italy and Spain and spanned both the acute and convalescent phases of COVID-19. The material from the prospective study consisted of cDNA or gDNA derived from T cells, B-cell-depleted T cells, or PBMCs. The repertoires were made available in a free public database intended to serve as a resource for research on the immune response to SARS-CoV-2. The samples were drawn from the first 160 participants of the ongoing ImmuneRACE study and from 950 to 1,500 subjects provided by 6 global collaborators. The sample metadata nearly always contained a de-identified subject ID, COVID-19 status, age in years and sex. Where available, HLA class I and class II types were taken from metadata supplied by the sample provider and were not determined by assay-based typing. The dataset comprised deeply sampled blood TCRbeta repertoires from subjects exposed to, actively infected with, or recovered from COVID-19. The paper's findings and limits, for the study overall: Clinical and demographic metadata were provided uncurated, with the amount varying by source and participant.

As concerns this clone: Its cognate antigen has yet to be identified. Per-base qualities were not stored, and no clone one base away is much larger.

In Seattle, one collaborating source enrolled patients while the infection was active and tracked those patients longitudinally over the course of disease. Whole blood was collected in K2EDTA tubes by collaborating institutions according to the institutions' own protocols. Collaborator samples were shipped for TCRbeta analysis as frozen whole blood, isolated PBMCs, or DNA extracted from either sample type. The immunoSEQ Assay, a bias-controlled multiplex PCR, was used to amplify TCRbeta CDR3 regions from genomic DNA. Processing in the source paper ran as follows. Within the assay, amplification of reference gene primers was used to estimate how many nucleated cells each sample contained. Sequence reads were collapsed and filtered to measure the absolute abundance of every unique TCRbeta CDR3 rearrangement. For each sample, productive Simpson clonality was calculated as the square root of Simpson's diversity index across productive rearrangements. The table comes from immuneACCESS by way of TCRdb, which keeps in-frame sequences with V and J called. Part of the clones is missing from these tables; in studies checked, under half for an unresolved V gene and the rest for unknown reasons. D and trimming were read from the DNA, whereas the V and J calls and clone size are those reported in that table. The sample table contains roughly 68,000 clones; only one count was recorded for roughly 80% of them. Of the sample, about 15% falls within the top ten clones.

The clonotype comes from a man aged 55 to 70 with COVID-19, enrolled during active disease. Source material: peripheral blood.

The CDR3 reads as follows: CASNLRGGVAETQYF. The DNA sequence follows: TGTGCCAGCAACCTAAGAGGGGGGGTTGCAGAGACCCAGTACTTC. The rearranged segments are TRBV11-2 and TRBJ2-5; perhaps TRBD2 is the D gene, with 7 bases matching. CDR1 and CDR2 (SGHAT, FQNNGV) derive from the germline V gene. The CDR3 numbers 15 residues from cysteine through phenylalanine. Solely the CDR3 DNA is kept, with 45 bases framed from the first base. The V and J ends are trimmed by 7 bases and 4 bases, leaving 19 bases between them.